This TCR beta chain was recovered during a study of blood T cell repertoires in COVID-19. Assay used: immunoSEQ multiplex PCR; TCRdb lists only in-frame clones, some missing. The top ten clones hold more than 4.5% of a sample with some 220,000 clones, approximately 85% of them seen once. Input material: peripheral blood. The clonotype comes from a middle-aged man with COVID-19, enrolled during active disease.

The DNA for the CDR3 is TGTGCCACCAGCGGGACAGGGTTAGATCAGCCCCAGCATTTT. Amino acids: CATSGTGLDQPQHF. The chain uses TRBV15 and TRBJ1-5; the match to TRBD1 covers 9 bases. Losses at the gene ends were 5 bases for V and 5 bases for J; bases not matched to a gene: 4. The CDR3 sequence is 14 residues long. Germline V gene sequence: CDR1 LNHNV, CDR2 YYDKDF (reference sequence).